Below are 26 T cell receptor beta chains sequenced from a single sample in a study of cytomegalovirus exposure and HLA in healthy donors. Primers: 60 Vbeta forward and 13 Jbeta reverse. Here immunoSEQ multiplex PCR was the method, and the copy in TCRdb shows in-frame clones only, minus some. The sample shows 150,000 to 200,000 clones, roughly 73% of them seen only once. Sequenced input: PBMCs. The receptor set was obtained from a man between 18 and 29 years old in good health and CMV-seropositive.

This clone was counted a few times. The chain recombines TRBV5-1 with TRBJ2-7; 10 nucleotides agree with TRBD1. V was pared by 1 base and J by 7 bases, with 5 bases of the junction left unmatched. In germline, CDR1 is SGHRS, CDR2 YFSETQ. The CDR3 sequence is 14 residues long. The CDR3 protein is CASSLRDRGREQYF. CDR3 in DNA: TGCGCCAGCAGCTTGAGAGACAGGGGGCGGGAGCAGTACTTC.

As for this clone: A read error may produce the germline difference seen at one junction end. The DNA for the CDR3 is TGTGCCAGTAGCCGGGACACCGAAGCTTTCTTT. This sequence encodes CASSRDTEAFF. V gene TRBV19 combines with J gene TRBJ1-1; maybe TRBD1 (6 bases). CDR3 length equals 11 residues. Germline loops: CDR1 LNHDA, CDR2 SQIVND (reference sequence).

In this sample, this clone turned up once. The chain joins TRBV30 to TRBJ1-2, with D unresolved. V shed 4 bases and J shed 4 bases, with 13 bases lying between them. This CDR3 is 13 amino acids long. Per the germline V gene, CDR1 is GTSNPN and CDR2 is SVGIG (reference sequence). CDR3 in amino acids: CAWMGMRVYGYTF. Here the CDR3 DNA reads TGTGCCTGGATGGGGATGCGGGTCTATGGCTACACCTTC. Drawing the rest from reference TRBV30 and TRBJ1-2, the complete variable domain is SQTIHQWPATLVQPVGSPLSLECTVEGTSNPNLYWYRQAAGRGLQLLFYSVGIGQISSEVPQNLSASRPQDRQFILSSKKLLLSDSGFYLCAWMGMRVYGYTFGSGTRLTVV.

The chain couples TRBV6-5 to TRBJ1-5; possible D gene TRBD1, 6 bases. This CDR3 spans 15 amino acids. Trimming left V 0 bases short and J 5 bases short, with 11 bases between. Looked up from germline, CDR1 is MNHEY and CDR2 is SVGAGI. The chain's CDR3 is CASSYSTGTDQPQHF. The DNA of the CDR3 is TGTGCCAGCAGTTACTCCACAGGGACGGATCAGCCCCAGCATTTT.

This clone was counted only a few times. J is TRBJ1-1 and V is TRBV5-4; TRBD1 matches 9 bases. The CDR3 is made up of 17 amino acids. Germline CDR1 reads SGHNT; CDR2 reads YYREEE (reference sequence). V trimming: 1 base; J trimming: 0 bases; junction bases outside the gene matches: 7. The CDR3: CASSLKGQGYLNTEAFF. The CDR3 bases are TGTGCCAGCAGCTTGAAGGGACAGGGTTATCTGAACACTGAAGCTTTCTTT.

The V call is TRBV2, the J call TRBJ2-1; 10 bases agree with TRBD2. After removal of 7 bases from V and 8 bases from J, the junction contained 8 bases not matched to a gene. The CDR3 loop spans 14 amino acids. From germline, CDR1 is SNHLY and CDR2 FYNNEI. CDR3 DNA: TGTGCCAGCACCCCAGCGGGAGGGCCCCATGAGCAGTTCTTC. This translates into CASTPAGGPHEQFF.

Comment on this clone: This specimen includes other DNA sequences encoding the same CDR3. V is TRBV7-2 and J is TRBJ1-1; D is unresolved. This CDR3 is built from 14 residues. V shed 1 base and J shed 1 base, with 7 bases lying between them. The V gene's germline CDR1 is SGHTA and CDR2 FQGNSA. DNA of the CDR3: TGTGCCAGCAGCTTAGGAAGAGGGAACACTGAAGCTTTCTTT. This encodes CASSLGRGNTEAFF.

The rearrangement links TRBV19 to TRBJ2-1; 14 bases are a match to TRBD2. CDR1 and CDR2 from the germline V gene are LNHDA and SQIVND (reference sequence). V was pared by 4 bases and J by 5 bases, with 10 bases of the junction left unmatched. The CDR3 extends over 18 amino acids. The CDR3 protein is CASSRLAGGPSGHNEQFF. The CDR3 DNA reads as TGTGCCAGTAGTAGACTAGCGGGAGGGCCAAGTGGGCACAATGAGCAGTTCTTC.

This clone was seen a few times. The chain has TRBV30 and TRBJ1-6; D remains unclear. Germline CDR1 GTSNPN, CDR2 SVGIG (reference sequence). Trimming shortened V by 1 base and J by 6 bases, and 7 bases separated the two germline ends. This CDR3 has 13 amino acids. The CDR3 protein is CAWSAIFNSPLHF. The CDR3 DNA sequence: TGTGCCTGGAGTGCCATTTTTAATTCACCCCTCCACTTT.

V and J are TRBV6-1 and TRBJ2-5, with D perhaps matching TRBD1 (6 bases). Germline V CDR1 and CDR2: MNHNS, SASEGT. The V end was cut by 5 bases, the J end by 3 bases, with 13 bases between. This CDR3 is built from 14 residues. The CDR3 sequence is CASSPDRSKETQYF. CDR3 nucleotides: TGTGCCAGCAGTCCAGACAGGTCTAAAGAGACCCAGTACTTC.

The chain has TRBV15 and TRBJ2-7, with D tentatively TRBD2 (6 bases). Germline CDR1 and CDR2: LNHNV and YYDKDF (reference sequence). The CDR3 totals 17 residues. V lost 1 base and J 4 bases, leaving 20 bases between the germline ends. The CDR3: CATSRGDSGSFSYEQYF. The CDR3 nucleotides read TGTGCCACCAGCAGAGGTGATAGCGGTTCTTTCTCGTACGAGCAGTACTTC.

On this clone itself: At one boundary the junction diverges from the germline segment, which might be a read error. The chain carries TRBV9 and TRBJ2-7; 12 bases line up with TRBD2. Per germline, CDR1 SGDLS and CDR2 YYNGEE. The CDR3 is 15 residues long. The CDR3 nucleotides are TGTCCCAGCAGCGGAAGGACTAGCGGGATCTACGAGCAGTACTTC. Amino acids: CPSSGRTSGIYEQYF.

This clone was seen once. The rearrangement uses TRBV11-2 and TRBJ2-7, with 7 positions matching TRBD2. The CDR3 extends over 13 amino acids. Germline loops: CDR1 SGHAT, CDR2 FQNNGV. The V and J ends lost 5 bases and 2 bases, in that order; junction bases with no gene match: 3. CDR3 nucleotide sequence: TGTGCCAGCAGCACCGGACTAGCCTACGAGCAGTACTTC. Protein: CASSTGLAYEQYF.

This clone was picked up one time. CDR3 amino acids: CAISVRQGYGYTF. The CDR3 region has the DNA TGTGCCATCAGTGTTCGACAGGGCTATGGCTACACCTTC. This rearrangement joins TRBV10-3 to TRBJ1-2; 7 nucleotides align to TRBD1. Germline values: CDR1 ENHRY, CDR2 SYGVKD. V lost 4 bases to trimming and J lost 4 bases; unmatched junction nucleotides: 3. The CDR3 is 13 amino acids.

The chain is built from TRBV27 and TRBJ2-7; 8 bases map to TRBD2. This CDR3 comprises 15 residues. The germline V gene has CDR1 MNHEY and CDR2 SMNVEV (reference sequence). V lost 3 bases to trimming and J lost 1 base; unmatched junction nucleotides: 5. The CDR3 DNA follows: TGTGCCAGCAGTTTTACGGGACTAGGTTCCTACGAGCAGTACTTC. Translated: CASSFTGLGSYEQYF.

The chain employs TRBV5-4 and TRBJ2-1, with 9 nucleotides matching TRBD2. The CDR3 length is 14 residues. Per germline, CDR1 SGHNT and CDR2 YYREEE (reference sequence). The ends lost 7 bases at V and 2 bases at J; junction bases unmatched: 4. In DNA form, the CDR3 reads TGTGCCAGCTCCGCGGGAGGGCCCTACAATGAGCAGTTCTTC. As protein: CASSAGGPYNEQFF.

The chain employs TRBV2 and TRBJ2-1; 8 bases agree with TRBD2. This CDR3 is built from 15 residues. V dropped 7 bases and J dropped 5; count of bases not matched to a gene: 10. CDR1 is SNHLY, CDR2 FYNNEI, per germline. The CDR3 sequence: CASMSQRGSNNEQFF. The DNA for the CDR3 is TGTGCCAGCATGTCTCAGCGGGGGAGTAACAATGAGCAGTTCTTC.

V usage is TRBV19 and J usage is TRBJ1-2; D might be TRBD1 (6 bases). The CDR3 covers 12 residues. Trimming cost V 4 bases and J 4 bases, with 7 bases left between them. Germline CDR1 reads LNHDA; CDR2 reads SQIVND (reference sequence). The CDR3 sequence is CASSKDSYGYTF. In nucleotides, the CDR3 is TGTGCCAGTAGTAAGGACAGCTATGGCTACACCTTC.

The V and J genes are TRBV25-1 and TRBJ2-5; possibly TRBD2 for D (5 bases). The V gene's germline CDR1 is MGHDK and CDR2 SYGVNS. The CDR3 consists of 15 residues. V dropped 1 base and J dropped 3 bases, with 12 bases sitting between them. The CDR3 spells CASSEFTGKEETQYF. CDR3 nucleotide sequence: TGTGCCAGCAGTGAATTCACGGGAAAGGAAGAGACCCAGTACTTC.

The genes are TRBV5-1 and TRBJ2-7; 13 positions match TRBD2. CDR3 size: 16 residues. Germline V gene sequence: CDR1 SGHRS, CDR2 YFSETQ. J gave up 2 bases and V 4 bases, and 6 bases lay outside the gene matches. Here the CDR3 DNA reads TGCGCCAGCAGCCCCGGGACTAGCGGGACAGCCTACGAGCAGTACTTC. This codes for CASSPGTSGTAYEQYF. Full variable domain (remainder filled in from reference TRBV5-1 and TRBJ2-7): KAGVTQTPRYLIKTRGQQVTLSCSPISGHRSVSWYQQTPGQGLQFLFEYFSETQRNKGNFPGRFSGRQFSNSRSEMNVSTLELGDSALYLCASSPGTSGTAYEQYFGPGTRLTVT.

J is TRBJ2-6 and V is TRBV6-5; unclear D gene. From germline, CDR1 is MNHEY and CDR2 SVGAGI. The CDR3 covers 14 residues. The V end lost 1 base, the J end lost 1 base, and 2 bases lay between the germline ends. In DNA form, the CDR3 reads TGTGCCAGCAGTTACTTATCTGGGGCCAACGTCCTGACTTTC. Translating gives CASSYLSGANVLTF.

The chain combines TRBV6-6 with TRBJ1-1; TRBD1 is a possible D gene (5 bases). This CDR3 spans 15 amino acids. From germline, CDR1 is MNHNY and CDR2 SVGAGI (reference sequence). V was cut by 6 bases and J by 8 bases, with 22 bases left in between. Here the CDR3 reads CASSKSNLDNFEAFF. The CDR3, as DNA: TGTGCCAGCAGCAAGTCGAACCTGGACAACTTCGAAGCTTTCTTT.

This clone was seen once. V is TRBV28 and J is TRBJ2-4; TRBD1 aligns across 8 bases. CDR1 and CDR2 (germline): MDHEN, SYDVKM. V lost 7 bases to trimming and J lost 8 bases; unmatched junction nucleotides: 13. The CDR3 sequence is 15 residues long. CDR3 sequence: CASNGQGPPEDIQYF. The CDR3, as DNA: TGTGCCAGCAATGGACAGGGTCCGCCGGAAGACATTCAGTACTTC. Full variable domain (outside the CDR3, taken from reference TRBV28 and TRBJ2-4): DVKVTQSSRYLVKRTGEKVFLECVQDMDHENMFWYRQDPGLGLRLIYFSYDVKMKEKGDIPEGYSVSREKKERFSLILESASTNQTSMYLCASNGQGPPEDIQYFGAGTRLSVL.

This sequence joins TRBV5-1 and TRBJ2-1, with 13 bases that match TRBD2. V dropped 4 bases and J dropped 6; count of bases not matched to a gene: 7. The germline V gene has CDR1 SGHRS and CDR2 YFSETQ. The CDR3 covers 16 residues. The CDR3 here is CASSRQLAGGSNEQFF. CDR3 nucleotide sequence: TGCGCCAGCAGCCGACAACTAGCGGGAGGGAGCAATGAGCAGTTCTTC.

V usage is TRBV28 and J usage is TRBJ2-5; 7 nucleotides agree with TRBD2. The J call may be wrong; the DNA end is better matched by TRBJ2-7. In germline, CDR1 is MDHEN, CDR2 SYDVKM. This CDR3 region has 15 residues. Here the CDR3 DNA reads TGTGCCAGCAGACCACCCGCGGGAGCTAGCAACGAGCAGTACTTC. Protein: CASRPPAGASNEQYF.

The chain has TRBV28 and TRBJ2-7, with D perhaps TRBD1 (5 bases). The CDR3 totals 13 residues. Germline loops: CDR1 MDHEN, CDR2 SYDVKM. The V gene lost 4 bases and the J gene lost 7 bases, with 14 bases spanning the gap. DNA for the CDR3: TGTGCCAGCAGTTCCTCTCAGACAGTTGAGCAGTACTTC. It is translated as CASSSSQTVEQYF.